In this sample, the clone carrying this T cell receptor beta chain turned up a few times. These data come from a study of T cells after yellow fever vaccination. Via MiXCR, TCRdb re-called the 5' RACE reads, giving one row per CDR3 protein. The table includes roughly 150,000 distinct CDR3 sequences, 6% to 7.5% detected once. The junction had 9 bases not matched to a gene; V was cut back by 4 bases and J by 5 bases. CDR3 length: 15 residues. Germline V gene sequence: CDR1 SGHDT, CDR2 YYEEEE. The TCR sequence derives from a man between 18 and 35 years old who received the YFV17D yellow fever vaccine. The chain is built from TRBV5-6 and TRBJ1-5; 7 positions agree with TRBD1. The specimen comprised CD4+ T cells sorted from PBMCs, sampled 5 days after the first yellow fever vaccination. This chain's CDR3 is CASSRTGNEYQPQHF. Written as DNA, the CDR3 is TGTGCCAGCAGCAGGACAGGCAACGAGTATCAGCCCCAGCATTTT.